The present TCR beta chain was sequenced within a study of T cells after yellow fever vaccination. The TCR cDNA carried a universal primer site and UMIs from 5'RACE template switching. TCRdb itself ran the 5' RACE reads through MiXCR, one entry per CDR3 protein. The sample includes under 700,000 distinct CDR3 sequences, 17% of them seen just once. Study-level results: There was a small share of clonotypes that showed up in both the CD4 and CD8 compartments.

At least ten counts were recorded for this clonotype. What it binds is unknown. This receptor was identified in a man younger than 30 who received the YFV17D yellow fever vaccine. Specimen: PBMCs, collected roughly 5 days after the first yellow fever vaccination.

The CDR3 sequence is CASSQGAGGYYEQYF. The CDR3 DNA follows: TGTGCCAGCAGCCAAGGAGCGGGGGGTTACTACGAGCAGTACTTC. The V call is TRBV3-1, the J call TRBJ2-7, with 9 bases that match TRBD2. This CDR3 comprises 15 residues. V was clipped by 1 base and J by 3 bases; unmatched bases: 4. Germline lookup yields CDR1 LGHDT and CDR2 YNNKEL (reference sequence).